This TCR beta chain was obtained from a study of beta chain features in type 1 diabetes. Study at large: Sorted cell examination encompassed over 90 million cells across all samples. The study, taken as a whole, reports: Shortening that was moderate but significant affected the TCRB CDR3s of Type 1 diabetes patients in all four CD4+ subsets. In these data, an HLA type influence on TCRB rearrangement remained unresolved.

A CD45RO/CCR7/CD25/CD127/CD95/CD27 panel sorted naive, central memory, regulatory and stem cell-like memory CD4+ cells. In all sorted populations, purity surpassed 95%. This clone was detected only a few times. Its antigen remains unidentified. cDNA synthesis used the whole RNA isolate, giving expressed TCRB sequences. The method was immunoSEQ multiplex PCR; TCRdb's version includes in-frame clones alone and lacks a portion of them. This sample has under 400,000 clones, with around 12% found just once. V gave up 2 bases and J gave up 3 bases, with 11 bases separating them. Germline V lookup: CDR1 MNHEY, CDR2 SMNVEV (reference sequence). The CDR3 contains 15 residues.

The sequence was obtained from a young woman with type 1 diabetes. V is TRBV27 and J is TRBJ1-5, with D unresolved. Sequencing input: naive CD4+ T cells from blood. CDR3 DNA: TGTGCCAGCAGTTTACGTGGCGGCTTCAATCAGCCCCAGCATTTT. It translates to CASSLRGGFNQPQHF.